Here is one TCR beta chain with its context. Its matching antigen is unknown. Produced via immunoSEQ multiplex PCR; TCRdb's table is partial and in-frame only. The table records some 83,000 clones, roughly 91% of them present only once. This record comes from a study of graft-versus-host responses after intestinal transplantation. Study at large: Isolated intestinal, liver-intestinal, or multivisceral transplants were what recipients had. All recipients were given anti-thymocyte globulin induction, and tacrolimus and steroids were then administered for around three years. Findings and caveats of the study: Within the allografts of patients who had graft-donor T cell macrochimerism, graft-versus-host to host-versus-graft clonal ratios were high. Peak levels of circulating GvH clones tracked with early post-transplant HvG declines.

This CDR3 contains 14 residues. V was cut by 0 bases and J by 2 bases, with 7 bases left in between. Per the germline V gene, CDR1 is LNHDA and CDR2 is SQIVND (reference sequence). Sequencing was performed on unstimulated CD4+ T cells sorted from spleen or lymph node cells, taken before intestinal transplant. The chain recombines TRBV19 with TRBJ1-2, with D possibly TRBD1 on 5 matching bases. The TCR comes from a human donor who received an intestinal transplant. The CDR3 spells CASSIEAGNYGYTF. The CDR3, as DNA: TGTGCCAGTAGTATAGAGGCAGGGAACTATGGCTACACCTTC.